This section outlines one T cell receptor beta chain sequence together with its context. This clonotype appeared once. Its binding antigen is unknown. Base-call qualities are not available, and no considerably larger clone is one nucleotide away. Just one read gives weak support. The sample belongs to a study of vaccination and CD4 T cells after COVID-19 (dated by TCRdb to 2021 to 2024). Looking at the study overall: SARS-CoV-2 positivity had been established in the convalescent patients by nasal swab PCR, and mild disease was recorded in about 9 of these patients and severe disease in one. In the convalescent cohort there were six males and four females, among whom were two Hispanic individuals, seven Caucasians, two Asians and one multiracial person. Participants received two doses of either the Pfizer-BioNTech BNT162b2 vaccine (n=8) or the Moderna mRNA-1273 vaccine (n=2). Overlapping spike peptide pools from SARS-CoV-2 and from the common cold coronaviruses HCoV-NL63, HCoV-OC43 and HCoV-229E were used as culture stimuli. In 9 to 11 COVID-19 convalescent patients and 4 infection-naive healthy vaccine recipients, researchers compared the spike-specific CD4+ TCR repertoire from before mRNA vaccination with the repertoire from after. Post-COVID blood samples were collected from convalescent patients a median of about 92 days after diagnosis, with a range of roughly 30 to 170 days. In control cultures, a CEFX viral epitope pool was used as positive control, an HIV-1 Nef peptide pool was used as negative control, or no peptide was added. Post-vaccine blood samples were taken a median of about 70 days after the second vaccine dose, with a range of 14 to 241 days. Study-level results and caveats: Of the vaccine-specific clones found in convalescent patients, nearly all (304 of 307) were mono-reactive for SARS-CoV-2 spike instead of being cross-reactive with common cold coronaviruses. Among convalescent patients, a median approximately 88% of the SARS-CoV-2-reactive clones seen after vaccination appeared only after vaccination, which suggests priming specific to the vaccine. An increase in the median number of SARS-CoV-2-reactive clonotypes from approximately 23 after infection to roughly 38 after vaccination was observed, but the change was not found to be significant. The study included relatively few convalescent patients and did not analyze early timepoints after natural infection.

The treatment or condition label on this specimen signifies: roughly 11-day PBMC culture with coronavirus spike peptide pools or control peptides (ViraFEST assay). The ViraFEST assay was used in the study, in which antigen-specific T cells were expanded with peptide pools and expanded clonotypes were subsequently identified by TCR sequencing. The convalescent patients' positive SARS-CoV-2 PCR tests fell between March and December 2020, which was before the Alpha, Beta and Delta variants emerged in the United States. Each well held 2.2 million or so PBMCs cultured with roughly 9.2 ug/ml peptide pools in IMDM containing 5% human AB serum and roughly 9 IU/ml IL-2. On days 3 and 7, half of the culture medium was replaced with fresh IL-2-containing medium. After 10 to 11 days of culture, CD4+ T cells were isolated by negative selection with the EasySep CD4+ T cell isolation kit. Ficoll-Paque Plus gradient centrifugation was used to isolate PBMCs from whole blood, and the isolated PBMCs were then either used fresh or cryopreserved at -140C. Each culture condition was generally run in triplicate wells.

CDR1 SGHTA and CDR2 FQGTGA were looked up in the germline V gene. The CDR3 numbers 13 residues from cysteine through phenylalanine. CDR3 DNA is the only sequence kept; it has 39 bases, read in frame from the first base. Clipping removes 5 bases from V and 8 bases from J, with 5 as the unmatched junction base count. Receptor amplification or capture employed PCR. TCR sequencing of DNA from cultured CD4+ T cells used the Oncomine TCR Beta short-read assay at the Johns Hopkins FTIC core. The QIAamp micro DNA kit was used to extract genomic DNA from the cultured CD4+ T cells. Oncomine TCR Beta libraries made from cultured CD4+ T cells were pooled using unique dual indexes and sequenced on an Illumina iSeq 100. In the paper's pipeline: Non-productive sequences were removed, and CDR3s that did not start with C, did not end with F or W, or were shorter than 7 amino acids were discarded. The MANAFEST web application identified antigen-specific clonotypes by comparing peptide-stimulated wells against reference wells and other culture wells. An FDR below 0.05, an odds ratio above 5, and a productive frequency above 0.1% in at least two of three replicate wells were required for clones to be considered positive. Clonotypes that were significantly expanded in both SARS-CoV-2 spike wells and at least one common cold coronavirus spike condition were defined as cross-reactive. Levenshtein distances (stringdist) and unrooted phylogenetic trees (ape) in R version 3.6.1 were used to assess CDR3 homology. TCRdb passed the public sequencing reads through fastp at Q25 and MiXCR, retaining productive beta sequences. One record per CDR3 amino acid sequence lists the most common genes and DNA. The V and J calls and clone size are TCRdb's, not the authors'. Across this sample there are about 14,000 distinct CDR3 sequences, with approximately 73% seen only once. Roughly 10% of the sample comes from the top ten.

Sample: CD4+ T cells from blood, cultured in vitro. Rearrangement joined TRBV7-3 to TRBJ2-1, and 8 bases in between align with TRBD1. The clonotype comes from a human donor who had recovered from COVID-19. Here the CDR3 is given as CASSPQGADEQFF. Here is the DNA: TGTGCCAGCAGCCCGCAGGGGGCTGATGAGCAGTTCTTC.